The 3 T cell receptor beta chains in this list originate from one sample, sequenced in a study of OX40 agonist ivuxolimab in advanced cancers. The repertoire was sequenced with immunoSEQ multiplex PCR; TCRdb's copy has only in-frame clones and lacks some. The table shows about 61,000 clones, with approximately 90% occurring only once. The sample was CD4+ or CD8+ T cells sorted from blood, taken in a trial of the OX40 agonist ivuxolimab. The receptors shown here come from an adult with an advanced solid tumor such as melanoma, head and neck, liver or kidney cancer.

The CDR3 sequence: CAISSSYEQYF. The CDR3 DNA follows: TGTGCCATCAGCAGCTCCTACGAGCAGTACTTC. The genes are TRBV10-3 and TRBJ2-7, with D hard to call. V lost 6 bases and J 0 bases, leaving 3 bases between the germline ends. CDR3 length equals 11 residues. Germline V lookup: CDR1 ENHRY, CDR2 SYGVKD.

This chain uses TRBV5-4 with TRBJ2-3; TRBD2 matches 12 bases. This CDR3 has 17 residues. The V segment lost 0 bases and the J segment 0 bases; nucleotides outside the gene matches: 2. Germline V gene data show CDR1 as SGHNT and CDR2 as YYREEE (reference sequence). CDR3 amino acids: CASSLAGLAGSTDTQYF. In DNA form, the CDR3 reads TGTGCCAGCAGCTTGGCCGGACTAGCGGGGAGCACAGATACGCAGTATTTT. Variable domain in full (rest from reference TRBV5-4 and TRBJ2-3): ETGVTQSPTHLIKTRGQQVTLRCSSQSGHNTVSWYQQALGQGPQFIFQYYREEENGRGNFPPRFSGLQFPNYSSELNVNALELDDSALYLCASSLAGLAGSTDTQYFGPGTRLTVL.

The rearrangement links TRBV28 to TRBJ2-1; D is undetermined. Deletions cut 2 bases from V and 7 bases from J, with 6 bases between. The germline gives CDR1 MDHEN, CDR2 SYDVKM. There are 12 residues in the CDR3. The CDR3 protein is CASSLRQNEQFF. The CDR3 bases are TGTGCCAGCAGTTTACGGCAAAATGAGCAGTTCTTC.